Listed here are 23 T cell receptor beta chains from one sample, sequenced in a study of blood T cell repertoires in COVID-19 (dated by TCRdb to the early 2020s). Library generation was performed with the immunoSEQ multiplex PCR assay. TCRdb carries this immuneACCESS record with in-frame sequences only. Its versions omit some clonotypes, under half of them owing to an unresolved V gene in the studies checked, with the rest unexplained. This sample comprises roughly 230,000 clones, roughly 84% of them detected only once. About 4.4% of the sample comes from the top ten. The sample comprised peripheral blood. The receptors originated from a man aged 50 or older with active or convalescent COVID-19.

The chain couples TRBV24-1 to TRBJ2-2; 9 bases match TRBD1. The CDR3 length is 13 residues. V shed 9 bases and J 7 bases; nucleotides not matched to a gene: 5. The germline V gene has CDR1 KGHDR and CDR2 SFDVKD. CDR3 region: CATGTGFGGELFF. The CDR3 bases are TGTGCCACCGGGACAGGGTTCGGCGGGGAGCTGTTTTTT.

The V gene is TRBV5-4, the J gene TRBJ2-7, with D possibly being TRBD2 (7 bases). The CDR3 totals 15 residues. With 1 base removed from V and 5 bases from J, the gap between germline ends came to 16 bases. The V gene's germline CDR1 is SGHNT and CDR2 YYREEE (reference sequence). DNA of the CDR3: TGTGCCAGCAGCTTGTCGGGGGGCGTTATCAACGAGCAGTACTTC. Amino acid sequence: CASSLSGGVINEQYF.

This sequence joins TRBV20-1 and TRBJ2-5; 7 nucleotides match TRBD2. Looked up from germline, CDR1 is DFQATT and CDR2 is SNEGSKA (reference sequence). CDR3 length: 13 residues. Unmatched junction bases numbered 5, after V lost 4 bases and J lost 3 bases. The CDR3 region has the DNA TGCAGTGCTAATGAGCGGGGTAAAGAGACCCAGTACTTC. Amino acids: CSANERGKETQYF.

The chain joins TRBV4-1 to TRBJ1-5; 7 bases map to TRBD1. From germline, CDR1 is MGHRA and CDR2 YSYEKL. V gave up 4 bases and J gave up 0 bases; unmatched junction bases: 12. The CDR3 extends over 18 amino acids. CDR3 nucleotide sequence: TGCGCCAGCAGCCTCCAGGGGGACAGCCTGTATAGCAATCAGCCCCAGCATTTT. It codes for CASSLQGDSLYSNQPQHF.

J is TRBJ2-3 and V is TRBV27; 7 nucleotides align to TRBD2. The CDR3 is 16 amino acids. The trim removed 2 bases at V and 2 bases at J, leaving 7 bases unmatched. The germline V gene encodes CDR1 MNHEY and CDR2 SMNVEV (reference sequence). CDR3: CASSLSLAANTDTQYF. CDR3 in DNA: TGTGCCAGCAGTTTAAGTCTAGCGGCCAACACAGATACGCAGTATTTT.

This sequence joins TRBV19 and TRBJ2-7; D perhaps matches TRBD1 (6 bases). The germline gives CDR1 LNHDA, CDR2 SQIVND (reference sequence). Trimming removed 5 bases at V and 4 bases at J, with 18 bases between. This CDR3 has 15 residues. CDR3 coding DNA: TGTGCCAGTAGTGATCGGACAGAGCTACCTTACGAGCAGTACTTC. Protein product: CASSDRTELPYEQYF. Complete variable domain (other parts from reference TRBV19 and TRBJ2-7): DGGITQSPKYLFRKEGQNVTLSCEQNLNHDAMYWYRQDPGQGLRLIYYSQIVNDFQKGDIAEGYSVSREKKESFPLTVTSAQKNPTAFYLCASSDRTELPYEQYFGPGTRLTVT.

The chain combines TRBV7-2 with TRBJ2-2, with 12 bases that match TRBD1. Trimming took 0 bases from V and 2 from J; bases not matched to a gene: 1. The CDR3 is 17 residues long. Looked up from germline, CDR1 is SGHTA and CDR2 is FQGNSA. CDR3 sequence: CASSLAGTGGNTGELFF. The CDR3 coding sequence is TGTGCCAGCAGCTTAGCTGGGACAGGGGGCAACACCGGGGAGCTGTTTTTT.

This rearrangement joins TRBV7-8 to TRBJ2-3; D gene ambiguous. The CDR3 is 13 amino acids. Germline V gene lookup returns CDR1 SGHVS and CDR2 FQNEAQ. The germline V and J ends were trimmed by 1 base and 6 bases, with 8 bases remaining between them. In DNA, the CDR3 is TGTGCCAGCAGCTTAGATCTCGGGGATACGCAGTATTTT. This gives the protein CASSLDLGDTQYF.

The V gene is TRBV11-2, the J gene TRBJ1-6; D perhaps matches TRBD1 (6 bases). V dropped 5 bases and J dropped 1 base, with 18 bases sitting between them. The CDR3 length is 18 residues. Germline assignment: CDR1 SGHAT and CDR2 FQNNGV. The CDR3 region is CASSTNRQDRSYNSPLHF. The CDR3 region has the DNA TGTGCCAGCAGCACAAACCGACAGGACCGGTCCTATAATTCACCCCTCCACTTT.

This clone was observed a single time. The germline gene is not matched at one end of the junction; a read error may be the cause. The chain couples TRBV19 to TRBJ2-1; 9 bases agree with TRBD2. This CDR3 comprises 12 residues. Per germline, CDR1 LNHDA and CDR2 SQIVND (reference sequence). The CDR3 protein is CSSGAFNNEQFF. In DNA form, the CDR3 reads TGCTCTAGCGGGGCCTTTAACAATGAGCAGTTCTTC.

The table lists this clone with a count of one. V is TRBV2 and J is TRBJ1-1, with D maybe TRBD1 (6 bases). With 6 bases removed from V and 1 base from J, the gap between germline ends came to 15 bases. The CDR3 covers 15 residues. The V gene's germline CDR1 is SNHLY and CDR2 FYNNEI. The CDR3 DNA reads as TGTGCCAGCAGGGTGAGATGGACAGCGAACACTGAAGCTTTCTTT. Translation gives CASRVRWTANTEAFF.

This chain joins TRBV5-1 and TRBJ2-5; 8 positions match TRBD1. This CDR3 comprises 15 residues. J was trimmed by 5 bases and V by 3 bases; bases with no gene match: 9. Germline assignment: CDR1 SGHRS and CDR2 YFSETQ. DNA of the CDR3: TGCGCCAGCAGCTCGCAGGGGGCAGCGTGGGAGACCCAGTACTTC. It yields the protein CASSSQGAAWETQYF.

This clone was observed once. This chain uses TRBV12-3 or TRBV12-4 with TRBJ1-1; weak D call: TRBD1 (5 bases). The V end was cut by 1 base, the J end by 11 bases, with 14 bases between. CDR3 length: 13 amino acids. The CDR3 is CASSLGAGGSAFF. Written as DNA, the CDR3 is TGTGCCAGCAGTTTAGGGGCGGGGGGTAGTGCTTTCTTT.

This sequence joins TRBV3-1 (or the pseudogene TRBV3-2) and TRBJ2-5, with 9 bases aligning to TRBD2. CDR1 and CDR2 (germline): LGHDT, YNNKEL (reference sequence). V shed 3 bases, J shed 5 bases, and the junction held 7 bases outside the gene matches. This CDR3 is built from 15 residues. The CDR3 is CASSHRGGAGETQYF. The CDR3, as DNA: TGTGCCAGCAGCCATCGCGGGGGGGCCGGGGAGACCCAGTACTTC.

The chain carries TRBV19 and TRBJ2-7; TRBD1 matches 10 bases. Trimming cost V 10 bases and J 4 bases; bases outside gene matches: 10. Germline V gives CDR1 LNHDA, CDR2 SQIVND (reference sequence). The CDR3 length is 14 residues. CDR3 DNA: TGTGCCACCCAGGCGCGGACAGGGGGGTACGAGCAGTACTTC. Amino acids: CATQARTGGYEQYF.

As for this clone: The sample holds other DNA sequences that translate to the same CDR3. For the CDR3, the DNA is TGCGCCAGCAGCTTGGAGACAGGGAACACTGAAGCTTTCTTT. Residues: CASSLETGNTEAFF. J is TRBJ1-1 and V is TRBV5-1; D is possibly TRBD1 (6 bases). This CDR3 contains 14 residues. V was pared by 0 bases and J by 1 base, with 7 bases between. CDR1 is SGHRS and CDR2 is YFSETQ in the germline V gene.

CDR3 DNA: TGTGCCAGCAGCGCAACAGGGGCCGAAAAACTGTTTTTT. Encoded protein: CASSATGAEKLFF. The chain combines TRBV28 with TRBJ1-4, with 7 bases identical to TRBD1. This CDR3 comprises 13 residues. The V gene's germline CDR1 is MDHEN and CDR2 SYDVKM. The ends lost 6 bases at V and 8 bases at J; junction bases unmatched: 6.

This chain joins TRBV27 and TRBJ2-3; TRBD2 matches at 8 bases. The germline gives CDR1 MNHEY, CDR2 SMNVEV (reference sequence). The J segment lost 5 bases and the V segment lost 4 bases, leaving 8 bases of the junction unmatched. This CDR3 is 15 amino acids long. The CDR3 bases are TGTGCCAGCAGTTCGCGGGGGGCCGGGGGAGATACGCAGTATTTT. It translates to CASSSRGAGGDTQYF.

The chain carries TRBV7-8 and TRBJ2-1; perhaps TRBD1 as D (5 bases). The CDR3 runs 15 residues. Germline CDR1 and CDR2: SGHVS and FQNEAQ. With 2 bases removed from V and 5 bases from J, the gap between germline ends came to 13 bases. The CDR3 bases are TGTGCCAGCAGCTTAAGCAGGGTGGAGAACAATGAGCAGTTCTTC. The encoded protein is CASSLSRVENNEQFF.

The gene calls are TRBV30 and TRBJ1-2, with unresolved D. Germline CDR1 GTSNPN, CDR2 SVGIG (reference sequence). Trimming shortened V by 3 bases and J by 8 bases, and 16 bases separated the two germline ends. The CDR3 spans 13 residues. The CDR3 is CAWSERRSGGYTF. CDR3 in DNA: TGTGCCTGGAGCGAGAGGCGCTCCGGGGGCTACACCTTC.

The gene calls are TRBV28 and TRBJ1-2; D is uncertain. The CDR3 has 13 amino acids. The germline CDR1 and CDR2 sequences are MDHEN and SYDVKM. Trimming took 1 base from V and 6 from J, leaving 9 bases between them. CDR3 sequence reads: CASSLFTSDGYTF. For the CDR3, the DNA is TGTGCCAGCAGTTTATTTACCAGCGATGGCTACACCTTC.

The rearrangement uses TRBV13 and TRBJ1-1; D gene unclear. CDR3 length: 14 residues. V lost 0 bases and J 4 bases, leaving 9 bases between the germline ends. Germline loops: CDR1 PRHDT, CDR2 FYEKMQ (reference sequence). CDR3 sequence reads: CASSLGGESTEAFF. Written as DNA, the CDR3 is TGTGCCAGCAGCTTAGGCGGGGAGAGCACTGAAGCTTTCTTT.

V gene TRBV6-5 combines with J gene TRBJ2-5; 9 bases line up with TRBD2. J was trimmed by 2 bases and V by 7 bases; bases with no gene match: 8. In germline, CDR1 is MNHEY, CDR2 SVGAGI. The CDR3 extends over 15 amino acids. Here the CDR3 reads CASTSGAGGQETQYF. CDR3 DNA: TGTGCCAGCACCTCAGGAGCGGGGGGACAAGAGACCCAGTACTTC.